These 27 T cell receptor beta chains were sequenced from one sample in a study of cytomegalovirus exposure and HLA in healthy donors listed by TCRdb under 2017. Libraries were made using the immunoSEQ multiplex PCR assay. A mixture of 60 forward primers for TCR Vbeta segments and 13 reverse primers for TCR Jbeta segments was used in the multiplex PCR. Held by TCRdb, this immuneACCESS table contains in-frame sequences only and omits some clones. Under half of the omission traces to an unresolved V gene where checked; the cause of the rest is unknown. The sample contains some 130,000 clones, less than 10% of them found a single time. 1.8% of the sample is taken by the ten largest. Sample: PBMCs. These receptor sequences come from a man aged 50 to 60 in good health and CMV-seronegative.

This clone appeared a few times. Its ends do not fully match the called genes, so a read error is possible. The chain employs TRBV2 and TRBJ2-2; 7 positions match TRBD1. This CDR3 is built from 14 residues. Germline values: CDR1 SNHLY, CDR2 FYNNEI. CDR3 sequence: CASSEDRVLGELFF. Written as DNA, the CDR3 is TGTGCCAGCAGCGAAGACAGGGTGTTAGGGGAGCTGTTTTTT. The full variable domain, rest sourced from reference TRBV2 and TRBJ2-2, is EPEVTQTPSHQVTQMGQEVILRCVPISNHLYFYWYRQILGQKVEFLVSFYNNEISEKSEIFDDQFSVERPDGSNFTLKIRSTKLEDSAMYFCASSEDRVLGELFFGEGSRLTVL.

This clone was recorded a few times. CDR3 sequence: CASSQSARGYEKLFF. The DNA for the CDR3 is TGCGCCAGCAGCCAATCAGCCAGGGGGTATGAAAAACTGTTTTTT. The chain couples TRBV5-1 to TRBJ1-4, with TRBD1 matching over 7 bases. CDR3 length: 15 amino acids. Trimming took 4 bases from V and 6 from J; bases not matched to a gene: 9. Germline CDR1 and CDR2: SGHRS and YFSETQ.

This chain links TRBV5-1 with TRBJ1-1; D unresolved. The CDR3 length is 15 residues. Germline values: CDR1 SGHRS, CDR2 YFSETQ. V was clipped by 0 bases and J by 0 bases, with 9 bases between them. Written as DNA, the CDR3 is TGCGCCAGCAGCTTGGGACTGGTGATGAACACTGAAGCTTTCTTT. It yields the protein CASSLGLVMNTEAFF.

The chain recombines TRBV12-5 with TRBJ2-1; 11 bases align to TRBD2. The CDR3 totals 18 residues. The J segment lost 7 bases and the V segment lost 1 base, leaving 12 bases of the junction unmatched. Looked up from germline, CDR1 is LGHNT and CDR2 is FRNRAP. This CDR3 reads CASGLGTLLAGESNEQFF. The CDR3 nucleotides are TGTGCTAGTGGTTTGGGGACCTTACTAGCGGGAGAGTCAAATGAGCAGTTCTTC.

This clone turned up a few times. V gene TRBV6-1 combines with J gene TRBJ1-1; the D is unclear. Germline V lookup: CDR1 MNHNS, CDR2 SASEGT. The CDR3 sequence is 13 residues long. Trimming removed 1 base at V and 2 bases at J, with 5 bases between. The chain's CDR3 is CASSEGVNTEAFF. The CDR3 DNA reads TGTGCCAGCAGTGAAGGAGTAAACACTGAAGCTTTCTTT.

This clone was counted only a few times. V is TRBV6-1 and J is TRBJ1-5; D possibly corresponds to TRBD1 (6 bases). Germline V CDR1 and CDR2: MNHNS, SASEGT. Trimming took 0 bases from V and 2 from J, leaving 14 bases between them. The CDR3 is made up of 17 amino acids. The CDR3 DNA reads as TGTGCCAGCAGTGAAGCGCATGGGGGCGCGGGCAATCAGCCCCAGCATTTT. Its protein is CASSEAHGGAGNQPQHF.

The chain uses TRBV27 and TRBJ2-1; unclear D gene. The germline V gene has CDR1 MNHEY and CDR2 SMNVEV (reference sequence). Trimming removed 5 bases at V and 0 bases at J, with 11 bases between. The CDR3 sequence is 15 residues long. CDR3 loop: CASSPRQNSYNEQFF. The CDR3 nucleotides read TGTGCCAGCAGTCCGCGACAAAACTCCTACAATGAGCAGTTCTTC.

The genes are TRBV5-4 and TRBJ1-1, with TRBD1 matching over 10 bases. The germline gives CDR1 SGHNT, CDR2 YYREEE (reference sequence). This CDR3 region has 14 residues. After removal of 6 bases from V and 3 bases from J, the junction contained 5 bases not matched to a gene. This chain's CDR3 is CASKMDRGDTEAFF. The CDR3 bases are TGTGCCAGCAAAATGGACAGGGGGGACACTGAAGCTTTCTTT. The full variable domain, completed using reference TRBV5-4 and TRBJ1-1, is ETGVTQSPTHLIKTRGQQVTLRCSSQSGHNTVSWYQQALGQGPQFIFQYYREEENGRGNFPPRFSGLQFPNYSSELNVNALELDDSALYLCASKMDRGDTEAFFGQGTRLTVV.

The sample holds a few counts of this clone. This rearrangement joins TRBV28 to TRBJ1-5, with D unresolved. This CDR3 region has 14 residues. V was shortened by 9 bases and J by 0 bases, with 12 bases between the two germline ends. Germline CDR1 MDHEN, CDR2 SYDVKM. The CDR3 DNA is TGTGCCAGTATTTCGGGTTTTAGCAATCAGCCCCAGCATTTT. Translating gives CASISGFSNQPQHF.

V and J are TRBV27 and TRBJ1-3; 7 positions agree with TRBD1. V dropped 2 bases and J dropped 8; count of bases not matched to a gene: 3. This CDR3 region has 13 residues. The germline CDR1 and CDR2 sequences are MNHEY and SMNVEV (reference sequence). The CDR3 bases are TGTGCCAGCAGTTTAAGCAGGGGGGACACCATATATTTT. It translates to CASSLSRGDTIYF.

This clone was found a few times. The chain employs TRBV6-5 and TRBJ2-1; no reliable D call. Germline CDR1 is MNHEY and CDR2 is SVGAGI. This CDR3 region has 15 residues. The V end lost 0 bases, the J end lost 2 bases, and 8 bases lay between the germline ends. The CDR3: CASSYSAPTYNEQFF. DNA for the CDR3: TGTGCCAGCAGTTACTCAGCCCCAACCTACAATGAGCAGTTCTTC.

In its sample, this clone was seen a few times. J is TRBJ2-3 and V is TRBV9; tentatively, D is TRBD2 (7 bases). Between the trimmed V and J ends, which lost 0 bases and 3 bases, there was a span of 14 bases. The CDR3 has 16 amino acids. CDR1 and CDR2 from the germline V gene are SGDLS and YYNGEE. The CDR3 sequence: CASSVEGGLVTDTQYF. In nucleotides, the CDR3 is TGTGCCAGCAGCGTAGAGGGGGGGCTGGTAACAGATACGCAGTATTTT.

V gene TRBV9 combines with J gene TRBJ2-2, with unresolved D. CDR1 is SGDLS and CDR2 is YYNGEE in the germline V gene. V lost 4 bases to trimming and J lost 0 bases, with 13 bases between them. The CDR3 spans 16 residues. The CDR3 sequence: CASSPQADANTGELFF. The CDR3 DNA reads as TGTGCCAGCAGCCCTCAGGCAGACGCGAACACCGGGGAGCTGTTTTTT.

On this clone: One junction end does not reproduce the germline sequence, and a read error may be involved. The chain joins TRBV11-3 to TRBJ2-2; 7 bases agree with TRBD1. The CDR3 is 14 residues long. The germline V gene encodes CDR1 SGHNT and CDR2 YENEEA. CDR3 residues: CASSQGQYTEELFF. The CDR3 nucleotides read TGTGCCAGCAGCCAGGGACAGTACACCGAGGAGCTGTTTTTT.

The chain is built from TRBV30 and TRBJ2-1; tentatively, D is TRBD2 (6 bases). This CDR3 is 13 amino acids long. Germline CDR1 reads GTSNPN; CDR2 reads SVGIG (reference sequence). V lost 1 base and J lost 3, with 7 bases in between. The CDR3 loop reads CAWSGGDYNEQFF. The CDR3 DNA follows: TGTGCCTGGAGTGGGGGGGACTACAATGAGCAGTTCTTC.

A few counts support this clone. The gene calls are TRBV6-4 and TRBJ1-6; 7 bases map to TRBD1. The CDR3 is 15 residues long. Germline V gene sequence: CDR1 MRHNA, CDR2 SNTAGT. V shed 0 bases, J shed 9 bases, and the junction held 5 bases outside the gene matches. The DNA of the CDR3 is TGTGCCAGCAGTGACTCCCCAGGGGGTCTTTCACCCCTCCACTTT. This gives the protein CASSDSPGGLSPLHF.

This clone was observed a few times. The chain recombines TRBV6-1 with TRBJ2-1; TRBD1 matches 10 bases. Germline V gene data show CDR1 as MNHNS and CDR2 as SASEGT. J was trimmed by 7 bases and V by 6 bases; bases with no gene match: 6. The CDR3 consists of 14 residues. CDR3 in DNA: TGTGCCAGCAGACCCGACAGGGGGCCAAATGAGCAGTTCTTC. Encoded protein: CASRPDRGPNEQFF.

Written as DNA, the CDR3 is TGTGCCAGCAGCCAACAAATAGGGCCGTCCAGGGGGTCTAGAGGCTACACCTTC. Protein: CASSQQIGPSRGSRGYTF. The rearrangement links TRBV14 to TRBJ1-2, with 7 bases that match TRBD1. This CDR3 contains 18 residues. With V trimmed by 2 bases and J by 8 bases, 20 bases remained unmatched. The V gene's germline CDR1 is SGHDN and CDR2 FVKESK.

This clone was counted between two and nine times. The rearrangement links TRBV11-3 to TRBJ2-3; TRBD2 agrees at 9 bases. CDR3 length: 15 amino acids. CDR1 and CDR2 from the germline V gene are SGHNT and YENEEA. V shed 1 base and J 6 bases; nucleotides not matched to a gene: 5. CDR3 residues: CASSLGAGGSDTQYF. The CDR3 DNA is TGTGCCAGCAGCTTAGGGGCGGGAGGGTCTGATACGCAGTATTTT. The full variable domain, its missing parts supplied by reference TRBV11-3 and TRBJ2-3, is EAGVVQSPRYKIIEKKQPVAFWCNPISGHNTLYWYLQNLGQGPELLIRYENEEAVDDSQLPKDRFSAERLKGVDSTLKIQPAELGDSAVYLCASSLGAGGSDTQYFGPGTRLTVL.

This clone was detected a few times. The V and J genes are TRBV28 and TRBJ2-7, with D hard to call. Germline V gene sequence: CDR1 MDHEN, CDR2 SYDVKM. V lost 6 bases and J 2 bases, leaving 14 bases between the germline ends. The CDR3 loop spans 14 amino acids. Written as DNA, the CDR3 is TGTGCCAGCAGCCAGCAGGTGGCGACCTACGAGCAGTACTTC. Translating it yields CASSQQVATYEQYF. Supplemented by reference TRBV28 and TRBJ2-7, the full variable domain reads DVKVTQSSRYLVKRTGEKVFLECVQDMDHENMFWYRQDPGLGLRLIYFSYDVKMKEKGDIPEGYSVSREKKERFSLILESASTNQTSMYLCASSQQVATYEQYFGPGTRLTVT.

This clone was counted between two and nine times. Other DNA sequences of this sample code for an identical CDR3. The V gene is TRBV5-1, the J gene TRBJ2-7; 10 bases are shared with TRBD1. The trim removed 4 bases at V and 3 bases at J, leaving 4 bases unmatched. The germline CDR1 and CDR2 sequences are SGHRS and YFSETQ. This CDR3 contains 14 residues. CDR3 coding DNA: TGCGCCAGCAGCCCCGGGACAGGGGTCTACGAGCAGTACTTC. The encoded protein is CASSPGTGVYEQYF.

As for this clone: The identical CDR3 is also encoded by other nucleotide sequences in the sample. This chain connects TRBV6-4 to TRBJ2-1; D gene ambiguous. This CDR3 has 13 amino acids. The germline CDR1 and CDR2 sequences are MRHNA and SNTAGT. Trimming cost V 3 bases and J 2 bases, with 5 bases left between them. The CDR3 spells CASSEDTYNEQFF. Written as DNA, the CDR3 is TGTGCCAGCAGTGAAGACACCTACAATGAGCAGTTCTTC.

The rearrangement uses TRBV9 and TRBJ2-7; 7 bases are a match to TRBD1. Trimming cost V 3 bases and J 3 bases; bases outside gene matches: 6. CDR3 length: 14 residues. Per the germline V gene, CDR1 is SGDLS and CDR2 is YYNGEE. CDR3 amino acids: CASSATGQHYEQYF. The CDR3 bases are TGTGCCAGCAGCGCCACGGGACAGCACTACGAGCAGTACTTC.

This chain uses TRBV27 with TRBJ1-2; 10 bases fit TRBD1. The CDR3 consists of 15 residues. The germline V gene has CDR1 MNHEY and CDR2 SMNVEV (reference sequence). The V segment lost 5 bases and the J segment 6 bases; nucleotides outside the gene matches: 9. CDR3 region: CASSQNRDRGNGYTF. The CDR3 nucleotides are TGTGCCAGCAGTCAAAACCGGGACAGGGGAAATGGCTACACCTTC.

The chain combines TRBV4-2 with TRBJ2-7; 9 bases are a match to TRBD1. V trimming: 3 bases; J trimming: 1 base; junction bases outside the gene matches: 7. Germline V lookup: CDR1 LGHNA, CDR2 YNFKEQ. The CDR3 has 16 amino acids. CDR3 nucleotide sequence: TGTGCCAGCAGCCAGGCAAGGACAGGGGCTTCCTACGAGCAGTACTTC. The encoded protein is CASSQARTGASYEQYF.

The chain carries TRBV5-1 and TRBJ2-3; 8 bases map to TRBD2. The V gene end was trimmed by 4 bases and the J gene end by 0 bases; junction bases not matched to a gene: 4. This CDR3 contains 15 residues. Germline CDR1 reads SGHRS; CDR2 reads YFSETQ. The CDR3 region is CASSLSGISTDTQYF. CDR3 DNA: TGCGCCAGCAGCCTTAGCGGGATTAGCACAGATACGCAGTATTTT. The full variable domain, in which reference TRBV5-1 and TRBJ2-3 provide the parts outside the CDR3, is KAGVTQTPRYLIKTRGQQVTLSCSPISGHRSVSWYQQTPGQGLQFLFEYFSETQRNKGNFPGRFSGRQFSNSRSEMNVSTLELGDSALYLCASSLSGISTDTQYFGPGTRLTVL.

V and J are TRBV19 and TRBJ2-5; 11 bases are shared with TRBD2. The V segment lost 4 bases and the J segment 5 bases; nucleotides outside the gene matches: 12. There are 17 residues in the CDR3. Germline CDR1 reads LNHDA; CDR2 reads SQIVND (reference sequence). The CDR3 nucleotides are TGTGCCAGTAGTACCCAACTAGCGGGAGAGATTCTGGAGACCCAGTACTTC. Its translation is CASSTQLAGEILETQYF.